This T cell receptor beta chain was sequenced for a study of response to subunit inactivated influenza vaccine. General study points: It was the authors' suggestion that each seasonal influenza vaccination recruits few new T cells.

Germline loops: CDR1 SQVTM, CDR2 ANQGSEA. J lost 3 bases, V lost 6 bases, and 6 bases had no gene match. CDR3 length: 14 residues. The sample holds a few counts of this clonotype. Antigen specificity is unknown. One entry per CDR3 protein, called by TCRdb with MiXCR from the RT-PCR reads. The table includes about 650,000 distinct CDR3 sequences, around 13% detected once. The source material was PBMCs from blood, sampled around two weeks before vaccination. The rearrangement joins TRBV29-1 to TRBJ2-7; 12 bases line up with TRBD2. This sequence originates from a man between 50 and 59 years old who received an inactivated influenza vaccine. The CDR3 DNA is TGCAGCGTAGCTAGGACTAGCGGGAACTACGAGCAGTACTTC. This translates into CSVARTSGNYEQYF.